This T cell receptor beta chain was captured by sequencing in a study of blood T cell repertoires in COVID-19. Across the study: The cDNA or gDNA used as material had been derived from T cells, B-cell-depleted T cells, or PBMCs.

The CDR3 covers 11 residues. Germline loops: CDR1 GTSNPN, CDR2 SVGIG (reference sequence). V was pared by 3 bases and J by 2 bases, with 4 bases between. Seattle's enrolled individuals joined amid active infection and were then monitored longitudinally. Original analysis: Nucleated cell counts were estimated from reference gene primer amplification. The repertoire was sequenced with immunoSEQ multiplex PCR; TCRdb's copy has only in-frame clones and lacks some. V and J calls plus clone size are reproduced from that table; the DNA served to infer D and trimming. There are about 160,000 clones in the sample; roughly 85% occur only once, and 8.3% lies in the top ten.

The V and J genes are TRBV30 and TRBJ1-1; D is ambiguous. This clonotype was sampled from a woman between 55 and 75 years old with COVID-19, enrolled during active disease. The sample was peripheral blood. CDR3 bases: TGTGCCTGGAGCAGAAACACTGAAGCTTTCTTT. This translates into CAWSRNTEAFF.